This is a list of T cell receptor beta chains from one sample in a study of cytomegalovirus exposure and HLA in healthy donors. Libraries were prepared by immunoSEQ multiplex PCR; TCRdb keeps only in-frame clonotypes and omits some of them. The profile shows more than 250,000 clones, around 90% of them singletons. Specimen: PBMCs. Receptor source: a woman aged 25 to 39 in good health and CMV-seronegative. Both conserved end residues are part of each CDR3. The D gene is left open where the match is weak. Clone size is shown for a subset of rows, as once, few, many or a class of expanded clone.

>TRBJ1-2|TRBV5-6|NA|NA
TGTGCCAGCAGCTTGGCCAATCAGAATGGCTACACCTTC
CASSLANQNGYTF
>TRBJ1-1|TRBV5-1|NA|NA
TGCGCCAGCAGCTTGGCCAAACGGACACCGCCAGTTCCTGAAGCTTTCTTT
CASSLAKRTPPVPEAFF
>TRBJ1-2|TRBV5-4|few|NA
TGTGCCAGCACCCCGACACAGGGTGCCTATGGCTACACCTTC
CASTPTQGAYGYTF
>TRBJ2-5|TRBV29-1|NA|NA
TGCAGCGTTGAAGATCAAGCCCGGGCCCAGTACTTC
CSVEDQARAQYF
>TRBJ2-1|TRBV2|once|NA
TGTGCCAGCAGTGGAAATGGAGCCCACAATGAGCAGTTCTTC
CASSGNGAHNEQFF
>TRBJ2-3|TRBV13|NA|NA
TGTGCCAGCAGCCCACGGGACTCCCGAGGAGATACGCAGTATTTT
CASSPRDSRGDTQYF
>TRBJ1-1|TRBV6-5|NA|NA
TGTGCCAGCAGTTACAGCGCGGCAGCCTTTAGGACTGAAGCTTTCTTT
CASSYSAAAFRTEAFF
>TRBJ2-5|TRBV27|NA|NA
TGTGCCAGCAGTCCGCTCCCCCCGGCGGGGATTGGAGAGACCCAGTACTTC
CASSPLPPAGIGETQYF
>TRBJ2-2|TRBV4-3|NA|TRBD2
TGCGCCAGCAGCCAAGATATACCGGGACTAGCGGGAAGCACCGGGGAGCTGTTTTTT
CASSQDIPGLAGSTGELFF
>TRBJ2-7|TRBV7-9|NA|NA
TGTGCCAGCAGCTTAGAGGGCTTTAAGATCTACGAGCAGTACTTC
CASSLEGFKIYEQYF
>TRBJ2-7|TRBV23-1|NA|NA
TGCGCCAGGACGGGGGAGTCCTACGAGCAGTACTTC
CARTGESYEQYF
>TRBJ2-1|TRBV4-3|NA|TRBD2
TGCGCCAGCAGCCAAGACAGGCATAGCGGGAAATACAATGAGCAGTTCTTC
CASSQDRHSGKYNEQFF
>TRBJ2-7|TRBV5-1|NA|NA
TGCGCCAGCAGCTTGGAGTCGGCAGACGAGCAGTACTTC
CASSLESADEQYF
>TRBJ2-7|TRBV18|NA|TRBD2
TGTGCCAGCTCACCAGGTGGGAGGGTCTCCTACGAGCAGTACTTC
CASSPGGRVSYEQYF
>TRBJ2-3|TRBV28|NA|TRBD2
TGTGCCAGCAGTTTATTCACGCTAGCGGGATCCCTCACAGATACGCAGTATTTT
CASSLFTLAGSLTDTQYF
>TRBJ2-7|TRBV7-2|NA|TRBD1
TGTGCCAGCAGCCCCGCCCGGGACAGGGGCTCCTACGAGCAGTACTTC
CASSPARDRGSYEQYF
>TRBJ2-3|TRBV9|NA|TRBD1
TGTGCCAGCAAGTTAGGGACAGGCAGCACAGATACGCAGTATTTT
CASKLGTGSTDTQYF
>TRBJ2-2|TRBV7-6|NA|NA
TGTGCCAGCAGCCCCCCCGGAGGCACATTCACCGGGGAGCTGTTTTTT
CASSPPGGTFTGELFF
>TRBJ2-7|TRBV12-1|NA|NA
TGTGCCAGCAGCAAGGACAGGGCTGGGTACGAGCAGTACTTC
CASSKDRAGYEQYF
>TRBJ2-5|TRBV30|NA|NA
TGTGCCTGGAGTGTTGGGGCAGGGCTTCAAGAGACCCAGTACTTC
CAWSVGAGLQETQYF
>TRBJ2-3|TRBV7-8|NA|NA
TGTGCCAGCAGCTTAGCGTCTGACTGGGATACGCAGTATTTT
CASSLASDWDTQYF
>TRBJ2-7|TRBV10-3|NA|TRBD2
TGTGCCATCAGTGAGAGCGGGAGGGCCATCTACGAGCAGTACTTC
CAISESGRAIYEQYF
>TRBJ2-1|TRBV27|NA|NA
TGTGCCAGCAGTATATCACCGAGCTCCTACAATGAGCAGTTCTTC
CASSISPSSYNEQFF